Described below is a single T cell receptor (beta chain) sequence and its context. J was trimmed by 2 bases and V by 2 bases; bases with no gene match: 11. The CDR3 runs to 19 residues. Germline CDR1 reads WSHSY; CDR2 reads SAAADI. The data originate from a study of control samples from healthy donors and cancer patients. Assay used: immunoSEQ multiplex PCR; TCRdb lists only in-frame clones, some missing. This table holds 100,000 to 150,000 clones, over 80% found once. The receptor was isolated from a woman in her forties or fifties in good health. The rearrangement uses TRBV10-2 and TRBJ2-1; 11 bases map to TRBD2. The sequencing sample was made of blood. DNA for the CDR3: TGCGCCAGCAGTGAGCCGGGACTAGCGGCCACTGAGCCCTACAATGAGCAGTTCTTC. Translated: CASSEPGLAATEPYNEQFF.